This TCR beta chain was found in a study of blood T cell repertoires in COVID-19. Turning to the study itself: The analysed material was cDNA or gDNA that came from T cells, B-cell-depleted T cells, or PBMCs.

This clone has a single count. Per the germline V gene, CDR1 is MNHEY and CDR2 is SVGAGI. The V and J ends lost 6 bases and 3 bases, in that order; junction bases with no gene match: 8. The CDR3 is 14 residues long. Method: immunoSEQ multiplex PCR; TCRdb's copy keeps in-frame clones and lacks some. Among about 130,000 clones listed, roughly three quarters were seen once. The clonotype was recovered from an older woman with COVID-19, enrolled during active disease. The rearrangement joins TRBV6-5 to TRBJ2-7; 7 bases map to TRBD2. The sequencing sample was made of peripheral blood. The CDR3 DNA sequence: TGTGCCAGCAGACCAGTGGGGGGGATCTACGAGCAGTACTTC. Translation: CASRPVGGIYEQYF.